This paragraph covers one TCR beta chain sequence. Its antigen is not known. This sample was taken from a study of shared clonotypes between healthy human individuals. Across the study: For every donor, three CD4 naive, three CD4 memory, two CD8 naive and one CD8 memory plates were used.

The data were produced by immunoSEQ multiplex PCR, yet TCRdb's version contains in-frame clones alone and is incomplete. The sample shows approximately 1.9 million clones, approximately 92% of them seen only once. J lost 10 bases, V lost 5 bases, and 18 bases had no gene match. Germline lookup yields CDR1 LNHDA and CDR2 SQIVND (reference sequence). The CDR3 length is 18 residues. Positively selected for CCR7, the CD45RO-negative cells used as naive CD8 cells excluded terminally differentiated effector memory CD45RA+ cells. Study observations and caveats: Unshared clonotypes carried lower generation probabilities than those common to all four donors.

The sample was naive CD8+ T cells from PBMCs. This receptor was obtained from a man between 18 and 29 years old in good health. Some clones in this sample may be carry-over from other donors' samples. The chain employs TRBV19 and TRBJ2-1; 12 bases align to TRBD2. Here the CDR3 DNA reads TGTGCCAGTAGTCTCTCGGCTCTTGGCGGACTAGCGGGAAAGGAGCAGTTCTTC. It yields the protein CASSLSALGGLAGKEQFF.